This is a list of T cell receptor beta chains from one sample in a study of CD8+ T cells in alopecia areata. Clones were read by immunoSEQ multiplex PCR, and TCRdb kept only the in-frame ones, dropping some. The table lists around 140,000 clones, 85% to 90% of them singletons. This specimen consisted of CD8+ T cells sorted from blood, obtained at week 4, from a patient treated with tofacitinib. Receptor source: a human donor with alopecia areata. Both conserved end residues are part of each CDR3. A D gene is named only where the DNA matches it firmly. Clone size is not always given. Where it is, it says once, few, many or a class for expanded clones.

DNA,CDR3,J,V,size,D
TGCAGCGTTTGGTTATGGGGCACTGAAGCTTTCTTT,CSVWLWGTEAFF,TRBJ1-1,TRBV29-1,few,-
TGTGCCAGCAGCCAGGTCGATGGACCCCCCAGACCCTACAATGAGCAGTTCTTC,CASSQVDGPPRPYNEQFF,TRBJ2-1,TRBV14,-,-
TGTGCCAGCAGCTGGGGGGGAGTTGAGCAGTTCTTC,CASSWGGVEQFF,TRBJ2-1,TRBV5-4,once,TRBD2
TGCGCCAGCAGCTTGGGAGGTTACGAGCAGTACTTC,CASSLGGYEQYF,TRBJ2-7,TRBV5-1,-,-
TGCGCCAGCAGCGGCGGGTCTTCCCAAAATGAGCAGTTCTTC,CASSGGSSQNEQFF,TRBJ2-1,TRBV5-1,-,-
TGTGCCAGCAAAGGTGGGGGGGCGAGGAATACGCAGTATTTT,CASKGGGARNTQYF,TRBJ2-3,TRBV2,-,-
TGCAGCATCAACTCCGGGACAGGGAATTCCGAGCAGTACTTC,CSINSGTGNSEQYF,TRBJ2-7,TRBV29-1,-,TRBD1
TGTGCCAGCAGCCGTTGGGGGGAGCTCCAAGAGACCCAGTACTTC,CASSRWGELQETQYF,TRBJ2-5,TRBV9,-,-
TGTGCCAGCAGCTTCCCGGGCAGACACGAGCAGTACTTC,CASSFPGRHEQYF,TRBJ2-7,TRBV7-9,-,-
TGTGCCAGCAGCTTATCAGGGGGGTCCTACAATGAGCAGTTCTTC,CASSLSGGSYNEQFF,TRBJ2-1,TRBV7-2,-,-
TGTGCCAGCAGTTTAGGTGCGGGCTACGAGCAGTACTTC,CASSLGAGYEQYF,TRBJ2-7,TRBV27,-,-
TGTGCCAGCAGCATACAGGGGCTGAACACTGAAGCTTTCTTT,CASSIQGLNTEAFF,TRBJ1-1,TRBV7-9,few,TRBD1
TGTGCCAGCAGCTTAGAGGCGGTGGGTGGTTTCACAGATACGCAGTATTTT,CASSLEAVGGFTDTQYF,TRBJ2-3,TRBV7-8,-,-
TGCAGCGTCGCCAGAGCGGGCAGCAATCAGCCCCAGCATTTT,CSVARAGSNQPQHF,TRBJ1-5,TRBV29-1,-,-
TGCAGCGTTGAAGGAGAGGACGTCCAAGAGACCCAGTACTTC,CSVEGEDVQETQYF,TRBJ2-5,TRBV29-1,-,-
TGTGCCAGCAGTCCACCGGGGCGGAACACTGAAGCTTTCTTT,CASSPPGRNTEAFF,TRBJ1-1,TRBV27,-,-
TGTGCCAGCAGCCCTGGTGGGACAGTCTACGAGCAGTACTTC,CASSPGGTVYEQYF,TRBJ2-7,TRBV5-6,-,TRBD1
TGTGCCAGCAGTCAACCGGGACAGGGTTTAAGGGGCTACACCTTC,CASSQPGQGLRGYTF,TRBJ1-2,TRBV27,-,TRBD1
TGTGCCAGCAACCAAGCGGGCCCCTTCAGTGAGCAGTTCTTC,CASNQAGPFSEQFF,TRBJ2-1,TRBV27,-,-
TGTGCCAGTAGTATTCAAGGTTCTCCCGGGGAGCTGTTTTTT,CASSIQGSPGELFF,TRBJ2-2,TRBV19,-,-
TGCAGCGACCTGGGCCCGCATGAAGCTTTCTTT,CSDLGPHEAFF,TRBJ1-1,TRBV29-1,few,-
TGCGCCAGCAGCCAAGGGGTAGGGTCGTACGAGCAGTACTTC,CASSQGVGSYEQYF,TRBJ2-7,TRBV4-1,-,-
TGCAGCGCTGCTCCGTCGACACGAACACACTACGAGCAGTACTTC,CSAAPSTRTHYEQYF,TRBJ2-7,TRBV29-1,few,-
TGTGCCATCAGTGAAGAGTCAGTGGAGACCCAGTACTTC,CAISEESVETQYF,TRBJ2-5,TRBV10-3,-,-
TGTGCTAGCAGCCGTGGGTCCTGGGGCCAAGAGACCCAGTACTTC,CASSRGSWGQETQYF,TRBJ2-5,TRBV7-7,-,-
TGTGCCTGGAGGGAACCACTAGCGGCTAGCACAGATACGCAGTATTTT,CAWREPLAASTDTQYF,TRBJ2-3,TRBV30,-,TRBD2
TGTGCCAGTAGTATCTCTCGGGGCGCGGGCGCTGAAGCTTTCTTT,CASSISRGAGAEAFF,TRBJ1-1,TRBV19,-,-
TGTGCCAGCAGCAGGGGAGAGACCCAGTACTTC,CASSRGETQYF,TRBJ2-5,TRBV27,-,-
TGCGCCAGCAGCGCGGGATCCGACTACGAGCAGTACTTC,CASSAGSDYEQYF,TRBJ2-7,TRBV5-1,-,-
TGCGCCAGCAGCTTGCTACCGACTAGCGGGATGGTTAGGGAGCAGTTCTTC,CASSLLPTSGMVREQFF,TRBJ2-1,TRBV5-1,-,TRBD2
TGTGCCAGCAGCCACACACCCGCAGTCAAAGGGCCAAACATTCAGTTCTTC,CASSHTPAVKGPNIQFF,TRBJ2-1,TRBV7-2,-,-
TGCAGCGTTGAACTAGCGGGAGGGATGCGGGAGCAGTACTTC,CSVELAGGMREQYF,TRBJ2-7,TRBV29-1,-,TRBD2
TGTGCCTGCCGGGACAGAGCCTACGAGCAGTACTTC,CACRDRAYEQYF,TRBJ2-7,TRBV6-5,-,TRBD1
TGTGCCAGCAGCTGGGGGGGGCAGGTCGACAATGAGCAGTTCTTC,CASSWGGQVDNEQFF,TRBJ2-1,TRBV7-2,-,-
TGTGCCAGCAGCCCCCAGGCTGATCCGGGGTTCTACGAGCAGTACTTC,CASSPQADPGFYEQYF,TRBJ2-7,TRBV7-6,-,-
TGTGCCAGCGGGCCAGGGAGTCATGGCTACACCTTC,CASGPGSHGYTF,TRBJ1-2,TRBV25-1,-,-
TGTGCCAGCAGTTTATCCCCCCTCAATGGCTACACCTTC,CASSLSPLNGYTF,TRBJ1-2,TRBV27,-,-
TGCGCCAGCAGACCTCAGGCGCGGGCTCGGGGATACAATGAGCAGTTCTTC,CASRPQARARGYNEQFF,TRBJ2-1,TRBV4-1,-,-
TGTGCCAGCACGGAAGGGACTACGAACACCGGGGAGCTGTTTTTT,CASTEGTTNTGELFF,TRBJ2-2,TRBV2,-,TRBD2
TGTGCCAGCAAATGGGCAGATACGCAGTATTTT,CASKWADTQYF,TRBJ2-3,TRBV27,-,-
TGCAGCGTTGTTGCCAGGGGGCGACACGAGCAGTACTTC,CSVVARGRHEQYF,TRBJ2-7,TRBV29-1,-,TRBD1
TGTGCCAGCAGGAAGGCAGGGGGAAGAGATACGCAGTATTTT,CASRKAGGRDTQYF,TRBJ2-3,TRBV5-4,-,TRBD1
TGTGCCAGCAGCTTGGGGCCAAATCAGCCCCAGCATTTT,CASSLGPNQPQHF,TRBJ1-5,TRBV5-4,-,-
TGTGCCAGCTCATCCCCGAGCTCCTACAATGAGCAGTTCTTC,CASSSPSSYNEQFF,TRBJ2-1,TRBV18,-,-
TGTGCCAGCAGCTTAGGGTTTGGGGGCGAGACCCAGTACTTC,CASSLGFGGETQYF,TRBJ2-5,TRBV7-9,-,-